This T cell receptor (beta chain) was captured by sequencing in a study of shared clonotypes between healthy human individuals. Assay: immunoSEQ multiplex PCR; the TCRdb copy retains only in-frame clones and omits some. The top ten hold about 0.11% of the sample, which has approximately 600,000 clones, roughly 95% seen once. General study results and limits: An effect of sequencing depth on clonotype sharing among donors was expected.

CDR3 length: 12 amino acids. Germline V gene lookup returns CDR1 SGHAT and CDR2 FQNNGV. Trimming removed 6 bases at V and 8 bases at J, with 10 bases between. Naive CD8 cells were CD45RO-negative, positively selected for CCR7, excluding terminally differentiated effector memory CD45RA+ cells. Turning to this clone: Its antigen is as yet unknown.

The chain has TRBV11-2 and TRBJ1-4; a weak D match, TRBD1 (5 bases). The material sequenced was naive CD8+ T cells sorted from blood. The clonotype was recovered from a woman aged 25 to 39 in good health. The DNA of the CDR3 is TGTGCCAGCAGGCGGGGGGACGAAAAACTGTTTTTT. This encodes CASRRGDEKLFF.